Listed below are T cell receptor beta chains from one sample, sequenced in a study of blood T cells in healthy people across ages. Each CDR3 protein gets one entry after TCRdb re-called the 5' RACE reads with MiXCR. The data contain about 2 million distinct CDR3 sequences, roughly 49% of them singletons. Sequenced sample: blood. The receptors derive from a woman in her 40s in good health. The CDR3 runs from the conserved cysteine through the conserved F or W. D genes are given only for firm matches. Clone size, where shown, is once, few, many, or a class for clones that have expanded.

J gene | V gene | clone size | D gene | CDR3 protein | CDR3 DNA
TRBJ1-2 | TRBV25-1 | . | . | CASNPDRPNYGYTF | TGTGCCAGCAACCCAGACAGGCCTAACTATGGCTACACCTTC
TRBJ2-3 | TRBV20-1 | few | TRBD2 | CSAPAGGTDTQYF | TGCAGTGCTCCGGCGGGGGGCACAGATACGCAGTATTTT
TRBJ2-1 | TRBV6-2/TRBV6-3 | . | TRBD2 | CASSSAGSYKEQFF | TGTGCCAGCTCGTCAGCGGGGTCCTACAAGGAGCAGTTCTTC
TRBJ2-7 | TRBV7-9 | few | TRBD1 | CASSYYRGLVSYEQYF | TGTGCCAGCAGCTACTACAGGGGGCTGGTTTCCTACGAGCAGTACTTC
TRBJ2-1 | TRBV24-1 | . | TRBD1 | CATSGGQGSYNEQFF | TGTGCCACCAGTGGGGGACAGGGATCCTACAATGAGCAGTTCTTC
TRBJ1-4 | TRBV7-2 | . | . | CASSSGPINEKLFF | TGTGCCAGCAGCTCGGGACCGATCAATGAAAAACTGTTTTTT
TRBJ2-7 | TRBV20-1 | few | TRBD1 | CSAGDRGRHEQYF | TGCAGTGCTGGGGACAGGGGAAGACACGAGCAGTACTTC
TRBJ2-5 | TRBV21-1 | . | . | CASSKGPKGFQETQYF | TGTGCCAGCAGCAAAGGTCCAAAGGGTTTCCAAGAGACCCAGTACTTC
TRBJ1-5 | TRBV20-1 | . | TRBD1 | CSALSGTATNQPQHF | TGCAGTGCTCTCTCCGGGACAGCAACCAATCAGCCCCAGCATTTT
TRBJ2-7 | TRBV7-7 | . | TRBD2 | CASSLGSGGDYEQYF | TGTGCTAGCAGCTTAGGGAGCGGGGGGGACTACGAGCAGTACTTC
TRBJ2-5 | TRBV19 | . | . | CASSMLPGIQQETQYF | TGTGCCAGTAGTATGTTGCCCGGTATCCAGCAAGAGACCCAGTACTTC
TRBJ1-4 | TRBV20-1 | . | . | CSADRRLSATNEKLFF | TGCAGTGCTGACAGGCGACTATCCGCAACTAATGAAAAACTGTTTTTT
TRBJ1-4 | TRBV7-2 | . | TRBD1 | CASSFGQGASSNEKLFF | TGTGCCAGCAGCTTCGGACAGGGGGCGTCGTCTAATGAAAAACTGTTTTTT
TRBJ2-5 | TRBV12-3/TRBV12-4 | . | TRBD2 | CASRQTRDYKETQYF | TGTGCCAGCAGACAAACCCGGGACTATAAAGAGACCCAGTACTTC
TRBJ2-5 | TRBV5-1 | . | TRBD1 | CASRSSGTGYNEQYF | TGCGCCAGCAGGTCATCCGGGACAGGGTACAATGAGCAGTACTTC
TRBJ2-1 | TRBV27 | once | TRBD2 | CASSLGTSEFF | TGTGCCAGCAGTTTAGGGACTAGCGAGTTCTTC
TRBJ1-5 | TRBV28 | few | . | CASTYDRGSNQPQHF | TGTGCCAGCACCTACGATCGGGGTAGCAATCAGCCCCAGCATTTT
TRBJ2-4 | TRBV20-1 | few | TRBD2 | CSASGGADSKNIQYF | TGCAGTGCTAGCGGGGGGGCCGACTCCAAAAACATTCAGTACTTC
TRBJ1-2 | TRBV6-6 | few | . | CASLGQGVGYGYTF | TGTGCCAGCTTGGGGCAGGGTGTAGGTTATGGCTACACCTTC
TRBJ1-2 | TRBV6-2/TRBV6-3 | . | . | CASRQVDYGYTF | TGTGCCAGCAGACAGGTAGACTATGGCTACACCTTC
TRBJ2-7 | TRBV20-1 | few | TRBD1 | CSARGQIAYEQYF | TGCAGTGCCCGGGGACAGATAGCCTACGAGCAGTACTTC
TRBJ2-1 | TRBV2 | . | TRBD2 | CASSPGVRGDYNEQFF | TGTGCCAGCAGTCCCGGCGTTCGGGGGGATTACAATGAGCAGTTCTTC
TRBJ1-2 | TRBV15 | . | . | CATSRDSAFGYTF | TGTGCCACCAGCAGAGATAGCGCGTTTGGCTACACCTTC